Listed below are T cell receptor beta chains from one sample, sequenced in a study of blood T cell repertoires in COVID-19. Only in-frame clones appear in the TCRdb table, and some are missing; sequencing was by immunoSEQ multiplex PCR. The sample includes 40,000 to 45,000 clones, approximately 90% of them seen just once. The sequencing input was peripheral blood. These receptors were obtained from a human donor in a cohort sampled during active COVID-19. Both conserved end residues are part of each CDR3. D genes are given only for firm matches. Clone size is stated in some rows and not others, as once, few, many or a class when expanded.

clone size	V gene	D gene	J gene	CDR3 protein	CDR3 DNA
.	TRBV5-1	.	TRBJ2-5	CASSPTVANAQYF	TGCGCCAGCAGCCCGACAGTGGCAAACGCCCAGTACTTC
.	TRBV30	.	TRBJ2-3	CAWSAALSSGTDTQYF	TGTGCCTGGAGTGCCGCCCTAAGTAGCGGCACAGATACGCAGTATTTT
.	TRBV9	.	TRBJ2-2	CASSVQAQGGGGELFF	TGTGCCAGCAGCGTACAGGCCCAGGGAGGAGGCGGGGAGCTGTTTTTT
.	TRBV4-2	.	TRBJ2-6	CASSQDPQSGANVLTF	TGTGCCAGCAGCCAAGATCCCCAGTCTGGGGCCAACGTCCTGACTTTC
.	TRBV29-1	.	TRBJ1-2	CSGAGGEGYTF	TGCAGCGGAGCCGGGGGTGAAGGCTACACCTTC
.	TRBV19	.	TRBJ1-3	CASSSAASGNTIYF	TGTGCCAGTAGTTCGGCGGCCTCTGGAAACACCATATATTTT
.	TRBV7-9	.	TRBJ2-2	CASSRTGGTGELFF	TGTGCCAGCAGCCGGACCGGCGGGACCGGGGAGCTGTTTTTT
.	TRBV6-5	TRBD1	TRBJ2-7	CAARRTGSTYEQYF	TGTGCCGCCCGTAGGACAGGGTCCACCTACGAGCAGTACTTC
.	TRBV6-5	TRBD2	TRBJ2-5	CASSYTSGPEYF	TGTGCCAGCAGTTACACTAGCGGGCCGGAGTACTTC
.	TRBV7-9	TRBD1	TRBJ1-2	CASSPGASTETGGNYGYTF	TGTGCCAGCAGCCCCGGCGCTTCGACCGAAACAGGGGGCAATTATGGCTACACCTTC
.	TRBV9	TRBD2	TRBJ2-3	CASTLGGGAPDTQYF	TGTGCCAGCACCCTGGGCGGGGGGGCCCCAGATACGCAGTATTTT
.	TRBV30	.	TRBJ2-2	CAWSVFGLNTGELFF	TGTGCCTGGAGTGTATTTGGGCTCAACACCGGGGAGCTGTTTTTT
.	TRBV3-1/TRBV3-2	.	TRBJ2-1	CASSQSLEQFF	TGTGCCAGCAGCCAGTCACTAGAGCAGTTCTTC
.	TRBV11-2	.	TRBJ2-7	CASITYPGAYEQYF	TGTGCCAGCATTACTTATCCGGGGGCCTACGAGCAGTACTTC
.	TRBV2	TRBD2	TRBJ2-1	CASSERELNNEQFF	TGTGCCAGCAGTGAGCGGGAGTTAAACAATGAGCAGTTCTTC
.	TRBV5-6	.	TRBJ2-1	CASSLGQVWEQFF	TGTGCCAGCAGCTTGGGCCAGGTCTGGGAGCAGTTCTTC
.	TRBV5-4	TRBD1	TRBJ2-5	CASSLQQGAETQYF	TGTGCCAGCAGCTTGCAACAGGGGGCAGAGACCCAGTACTTC
.	TRBV9	TRBD1	TRBJ1-2	CASSVSGQGSGYTF	TGTGCCAGCAGCGTATCCGGACAGGGGTCTGGCTACACCTTC
.	TRBV6-5	TRBD1	TRBJ1-2	CASSYLRTGGAYGYTF	TGTGCCAGCAGTTACCTAAGGACAGGGGGCGCCTATGGCTACACCTTC
.	TRBV7-9	.	TRBJ2-2	CASSLLGTPTGELFF	TGTGCCAGCAGCTTACTGGGGACTCCCACCGGGGAGCTGTTTTTT
.	TRBV7-6	.	TRBJ2-3	CASSFGWGADTQYF	TGTGCCAGCAGCTTTGGTTGGGGCGCAGATACGCAGTATTTT
.	TRBV27	.	TRBJ2-5	CASRYGGTQYF	TGTGCCAGCAGATACGGGGGAACCCAGTACTTC
.	TRBV7-2	.	TRBJ1-6	CASSLVRNSPLHF	TGTGCCAGCAGCTTAGTACGGAATTCACCCCTCCACTTT
.	TRBV5-4	TRBD2	TRBJ2-3	CASSAPSGLAVTDTQYF	TGTGCCAGCAGCGCCCCATCCGGACTAGCCGTCACAGATACGCAGTATTTT
.	TRBV6-6	.	TRBJ2-6	CATLSGANVLTF	TGTGCCACCTTGTCTGGGGCCAACGTCCTGACTTTC
.	TRBV29-1	.	TRBJ2-7	CSVTPGAGVAYEQYF	TGCAGCGTTACCCCCGGGGCAGGGGTAGCGTACGAGCAGTACTTC
.	TRBV19	.	TRBJ1-2	CASTGRVSASYGYTF	TGTGCCAGTACTGGCCGGGTATCGGCGAGCTATGGCTACACCTTC
.	TRBV9	.	TRBJ2-1	CASSPRPPGSYNEQFF	TGTGCCAGCAGCCCCCGTCCTCCCGGCTCCTACAATGAGCAGTTCTTC
.	TRBV19	TRBD1	TRBJ2-5	CASSIGQGRQETQYF	TGTGCCAGTAGTATAGGACAGGGAAGACAAGAGACCCAGTACTTC
.	TRBV4-3	TRBD2	TRBJ2-3	CASSRRLAGGEDTQYF	TGCGCCAGCAGCCGTAGACTAGCGGGGGGTGAGGATACGCAGTATTTT
.	TRBV5-1	TRBD1	TRBJ1-2	CASRFGTGGINYGYTF	TGCGCCAGCAGGTTCGGGACAGGGGGAATTAACTATGGCTACACCTTC
.	TRBV27	TRBD2	TRBJ2-1	CASSSKGLAGGPRAEQFF	TGTGCCAGCAGTTCAAAGGGACTAGCGGGGGGGCCGCGAGCTGAGCAGTTCTTC
.	TRBV30	.	TRBJ2-1	CAWTGLVGASSYNEQFF	TGTGCCTGGACTGGTCTGGTAGGGGCGAGCTCCTACAATGAGCAGTTCTTC
few	TRBV7-2	.	TRBJ2-2	CASSLAAGSQTGELFF	TGTGCCAGCAGCTTAGCGGCCGGGTCACAAACCGGGGAGCTGTTTTTT
.	TRBV30	.	TRBJ1-2	CAWSNVQGDGYTF	TGTGCCTGGAGTAACGTCCAGGGTGATGGCTACACCTTC
.	TRBV6-5	.	TRBJ1-1	CASILGSLAEAFF	TGTGCCAGCATCCTGGGGAGTCTAGCTGAAGCTTTCTTT
.	TRBV7-6	.	TRBJ1-2	CASSPTGSRAAGYTF	TGTGCCAGCAGCCCAACGGGTTCCCGAGCGGCTGGCTACACCTTC
.	TRBV3-1/TRBV3-2	.	TRBJ1-2	CASSLTDPSYGYTF	TGTGCCAGCAGCCTCACAGATCCTTCCTATGGCTACACCTTC
.	TRBV24-1	TRBD2	TRBJ2-1	CATSDLRLAGNNEQFF	TGTGCCACCAGTGATTTAAGACTAGCGGGGAATAATGAGCAGTTCTTC
.	TRBV6-5	TRBD1	TRBJ1-6	CASRTQGGSHSPLHF	TGTGCCAGCAGAACGCAGGGGGGAAGCCACTCACCCCTCCACTTT
.	TRBV6-2/TRBV6-3	TRBD2	TRBJ2-1	CASSNRDYGTRRNEQFF	TGTGCCAGCAGTAACCGGGACTACGGCACCCGACGCAATGAGCAGTTCTTC
.	TRBV5-4	TRBD2	TRBJ2-3	CASSSFSGVDTQYF	TGTGCCAGCAGCTCCTTTAGCGGGGTTGATACGCAGTATTTT
.	TRBV30	TRBD2	TRBJ2-1	CAWSVLAGTRQFF	TGTGCCTGGAGTGTACTAGCGGGGACGAGGCAGTTCTTC
once	TRBV14	.	TRBJ2-3	CASSPEGDNTQYF	TGTGCCAGCAGCCCGGAAGGGGATAATACGCAGTATTTT
once	TRBV18	.	TRBJ1-4	CASSPPGGSSREKLFF	TGTGCCAGCTCACCGCCGGGGGGGTCATCTCGTGAAAAACTGTTTTTT
.	TRBV12-2	.	TRBJ2-3	CASRLALWHREPTDTQYF	TGTGCAAGTCGCTTAGCGCTATGGCACAGGGAACCCACAGATACGCAGTATTTT
.	TRBV7-6	TRBD2	TRBJ2-1	CASSGGSGGPGAEQFF	TGTGCCAGCAGCGGAGGAAGCGGGGGGCCCGGGGCTGAGCAGTTCTTC
.	TRBV20-1	.	TRBJ1-1	CSLQGDTEAFF	TGCAGCCTCCAGGGCGACACTGAAGCTTTCTTT
.	TRBV5-6	.	TRBJ2-7	CASSLGPGGYEQYF	TGTGCCAGCAGCTTGGGCCCAGGAGGCTACGAGCAGTACTTC
.	TRBV15	.	TRBJ1-2	CATTDESLANYGYTF	TGTGCCACCACCGACGAGAGCCTAGCTAACTATGGCTACACCTTC
.	TRBV9	.	TRBJ2-7	CASSAGGSYEQYF	TGTGCCAGCAGCGCCGGGGGCTCCTACGAGCAGTACTTC
few	TRBV5-6	.	TRBJ2-7	CASSLGAGRPYEQYF	TGTGCCAGCAGCTTGGGGGCAGGGCGCCCCTACGAGCAGTACTTC
.	TRBV6-1	.	TRBJ2-7	CASTGQGLPRYF	TGTGCCAGCACCGGGCAGGGGCTTCCTCGGTACTTC
.	TRBV6-5	TRBD1	TRBJ2-7	CASSYPAGTGGYEQYF	TGTGCCAGCAGTTACCCGGCAGGGACAGGGGGGTACGAGCAGTACTTC